This T cell receptor beta chain was captured by sequencing in a study of blood T cell repertoires in COVID-19. This CDR3 contains 15 residues. V gave up 7 bases and J gave up 4 bases; unmatched junction bases: 9. CDR1 is SGDLS, CDR2 YYNGEE, per germline. TCRdb's table, derived via immunoSEQ multiplex PCR, lists solely in-frame clones and lacks some. This table has more than 100,000 clones, 84% appearing once. The sequence came from a man aged 40-49 years with acute COVID-19. Source material: PBMCs or T cells enriched from blood (not recorded which). The chain couples TRBV9 to TRBJ2-2, with 8 bases lining up with TRBD2. CDR3 residues: CASDRAGAFTGELFF. The DNA for the CDR3 is TGTGCCAGCGACCGAGCGGGAGCCTTCACCGGGGAGCTGTTTTTT.